This passage covers 9 T cell receptor beta chains from one sample sequenced in a study of tumor-infiltrating lymphocytes in primary liver carcinoma. They got blood RNA out of unsorted whole blood and also pulled out germline DNA. The template, 500 ng total RNA, yielded TCR beta cDNA made with a constant-region primer. Libraries for TCR beta were built through three nested multiplex PCR rounds, which together made up a slightly modified ARM-PCR procedure. Use of TRBV1-TRBV30 forward primers with a C-beta reverse primer characterized the first two PCR rounds, which lasted ten to eleven cycles each. Using its own MiXCR run on the multiplex PCR reads, TCRdb lists one record per CDR3 protein. The sample includes about 310,000 distinct CDR3 sequences, roughly two thirds of them seen just once. Sequences were obtained from peripheral blood. These receptors were obtained from a man aged 40-55 years with primary liver carcinoma and hepatitis B virus infection.

The chain employs TRBV14 and TRBJ2-1; D is possibly TRBD2 (6 bases). V lost 2 bases and J 7 bases, leaving 12 bases between the germline ends. The CDR3 runs 14 residues. Germline V lookup: CDR1 SGHDN, CDR2 FVKESK. The CDR3 sequence is CASSQTIGRNEQFF. The DNA for the CDR3 is TGTGCCAGCAGCCAAACTATAGGGAGGAATGAGCAGTTCTTC.

This clonotype has only a few counts. J is TRBJ2-2 and V is TRBV6-1, with a tentative D call TRBD1 (6 bases). The length of the CDR3 is 14 residues. Germline V gene data show CDR1 as MNHNS and CDR2 as SASEGT. V was shortened by 10 bases and J by 1 base, with 13 bases between the two germline ends. Written as DNA, the CDR3 is TGTGCCACCCGACTGACAGGGAACACCGGGGAGCTGTTTTTT. This sequence encodes CATRLTGNTGELFF.

Note on this clonotype: Given the absence of the conserved phenylalanine or tryptophan at the CDR3 end, a read error is likely. The V gene is TRBV5-8, the J gene TRBJ2-3, with 7 bases aligning to TRBD1. The junction had 8 bases not matched to a gene; V was cut back by 4 bases and J by 3 bases. The germline V gene encodes CDR1 SGHTS and CDR2 YDEGEE. This CDR3 spans 15 amino acids. The CDR3, as DNA: TGTGCCAGCAGCCAAGGAGACAGGGAGACAGATACGCAGTATTCT. Translation: CASSQGDRETDTQYS.

A remark on this clonotype: A much more abundant neighbour one base away suggests this may be a read error. The V gene is TRBV6-1, the J gene TRBJ1-3; no clear D gene. V was clipped by 6 bases and J by 3 bases, with 12 bases between them. The CDR3 spans 14 residues. Germline V gene sequence: CDR1 MNHNS, CDR2 SASEGT. The CDR3 reads CASRELVIGNTIYF. In DNA, the CDR3 is TGTGCCAGCAGAGAACTGGTAATTGGAAACACCATATATTTT.

This clonotype was recorded many times. V gene TRBV5-1 combines with J gene TRBJ2-5, with D maybe TRBD2 (5 bases). The CDR3 extends over 16 amino acids. V dropped 4 bases and J dropped 1 base, with 17 bases sitting between them. The germline V gene has CDR1 SGHRS and CDR2 YFSETQ. CDR3 residues: CASSIDKSGSQETQYF. CDR3 DNA: TGCGCCAGCAGCATCGACAAGAGCGGAAGCCAAGAGACCCAGTACTTC. The variable domain in full, with the rest retrieved from reference TRBV5-1 and TRBJ2-5, is KAGVTQTPRYLIKTRGQQVTLSCSPISGHRSVSWYQQTPGQGLQFLFEYFSETQRNKGNFPGRFSGRQFSNSRSEMNVSTLELGDSALYLCASSIDKSGSQETQYFGPGTRLLVL.

V is TRBV30 and J is TRBJ2-1, with D possibly being TRBD2 (7 bases). Germline lookup yields CDR1 GTSNPN and CDR2 SVGIG (reference sequence). The CDR3 length is 13 residues. CDR3 DNA: TGTGCGTGGGGGCTAGTGGGAGGGGATGAGCAGTTCTTC. Translating gives CAWGLVGGDEQFF. The full variable domain, its missing parts supplied by reference TRBV30 and TRBJ2-1, is SQTIHQWPATLVQPVGSPLSLECTVEGTSNPNLYWYRQAAGRGLQLLFYSVGIGQISSEVPQNLSASRPQDRQFILSSKKLLLSDSGFYLCAWGLVGGDEQFFGPGTRLTVL.

Note on this clonotype: A much more abundant neighbour one base away suggests this may be a read error. The CDR3 DNA reads TGTGCCAGCAGTCAAACAGGGAGGAGGCTCACCATATATTTT. Encoded protein: CASSQTGRRLTIYF. The chain joins TRBV6-6 to TRBJ1-3; D is perhaps TRBD1 (6 bases). V dropped 5 bases and J dropped 9 bases, with 17 bases sitting between them. Germline V CDR1 and CDR2: MNHNY, SVGAGI (reference sequence). CDR3 size: 14 residues.

V usage is TRBV28 and J usage is TRBJ1-5; D may be TRBD1 (5 bases). Judging by the DNA end, TRBJ2-3 fits better; the J call may be wrong. CDR3 length: 14 residues. Germline V lookup: CDR1 MDHEN, CDR2 SYDVKM. The CDR3 is CASSLAGQGQPQYF. The CDR3 coding sequence is TGTGCCAGCAGTTTAGCCGGGCAGGGTCAGCCCCAGTATTTT.

Comment on this clonotype: Its ends do not fully match the called genes, so a read error is possible. V and J are TRBV5-1 and TRBJ2-5; 7 positions match TRBD1. This CDR3 contains 14 residues. CDR1 is SGHRS, CDR2 YFSETQ, per germline. This chain's CDR3 is CANSLPGGYETQYF. In nucleotides, the CDR3 is TGCGCCAACAGCTTGCCAGGGGGTTATGAGACCCAGTACTTC.